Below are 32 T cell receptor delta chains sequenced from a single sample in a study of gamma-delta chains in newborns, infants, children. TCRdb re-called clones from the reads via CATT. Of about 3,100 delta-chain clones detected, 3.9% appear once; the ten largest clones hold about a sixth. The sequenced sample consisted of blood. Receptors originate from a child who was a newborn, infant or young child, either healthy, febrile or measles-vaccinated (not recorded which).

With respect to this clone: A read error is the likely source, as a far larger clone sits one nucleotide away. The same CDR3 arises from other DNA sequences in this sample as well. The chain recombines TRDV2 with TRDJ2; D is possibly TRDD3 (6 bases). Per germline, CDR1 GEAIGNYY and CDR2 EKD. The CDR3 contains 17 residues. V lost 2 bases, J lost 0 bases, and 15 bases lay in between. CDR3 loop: CACDKLGGPALTAQLFF. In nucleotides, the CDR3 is TGTGCCTGTGACAAGTTGGGGGGACCCGCTTTGACAGCACAACTCTTCTTT.

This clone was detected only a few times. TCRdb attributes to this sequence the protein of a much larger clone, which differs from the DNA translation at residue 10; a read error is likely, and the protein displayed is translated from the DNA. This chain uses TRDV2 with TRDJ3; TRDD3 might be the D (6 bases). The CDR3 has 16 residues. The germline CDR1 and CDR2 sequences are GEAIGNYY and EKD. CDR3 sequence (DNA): TGTGCCTGTGACAACGTACTATCCTGGGGCACCCGACAGATGTTTTTC. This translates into CACDNVLSWGTRQMFF.

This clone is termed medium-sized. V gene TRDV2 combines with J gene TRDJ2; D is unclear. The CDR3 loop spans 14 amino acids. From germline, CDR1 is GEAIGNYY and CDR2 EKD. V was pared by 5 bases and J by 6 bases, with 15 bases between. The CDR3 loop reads CACGTPSRAAQLFF. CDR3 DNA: TGTGCCTGTGGCACTCCCTCCCGGGCAGCACAACTCTTCTTT.

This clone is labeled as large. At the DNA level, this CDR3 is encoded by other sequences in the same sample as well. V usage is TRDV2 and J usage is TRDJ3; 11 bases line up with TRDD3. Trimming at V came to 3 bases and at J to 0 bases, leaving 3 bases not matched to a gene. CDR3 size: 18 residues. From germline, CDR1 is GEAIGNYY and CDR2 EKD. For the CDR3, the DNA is TGTGCCTGTGACCTACTGGGGGATAGCTCCTGGGACACCCGACAGATGTTTTTC. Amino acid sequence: CACDLLGDSSWDTRQMFF.

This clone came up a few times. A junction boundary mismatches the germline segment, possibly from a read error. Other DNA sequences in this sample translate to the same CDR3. The CDR3 loop reads CACDSLGALTAQLFF. The DNA for the CDR3 is TGTGCCTGTGACAGCTTGGGGGCCTTGACAGCGCAACTCTTCTTT. V gene TRDV2 combines with J gene TRDJ2, with a weak D call TRDD3 (6 bases). The CDR3 has 15 amino acids. The germline gives CDR1 GEAIGNYY, CDR2 EKD.

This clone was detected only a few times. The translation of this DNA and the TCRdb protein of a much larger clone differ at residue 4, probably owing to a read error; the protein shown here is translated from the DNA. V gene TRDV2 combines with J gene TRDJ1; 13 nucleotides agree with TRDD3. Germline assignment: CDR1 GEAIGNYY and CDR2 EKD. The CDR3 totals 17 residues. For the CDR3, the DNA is TGTGCCTGTGGCACCGTCGGCTACTGGGGGATACGCGATAAACTCATCTTT. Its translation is CACGTVGYWGIRDKLIF.

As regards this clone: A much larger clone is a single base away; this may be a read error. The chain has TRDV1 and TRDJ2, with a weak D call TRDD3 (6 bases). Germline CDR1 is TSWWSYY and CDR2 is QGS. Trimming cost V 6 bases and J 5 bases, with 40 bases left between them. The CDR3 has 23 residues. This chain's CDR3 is CALGPEPPLVRVGIPLLTAQLFF. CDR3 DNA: TGTGCTCTTGGACCAGAACCCCCATTAGTTCGCGTGGGGATTCCCCTACTCACAGCACAACTCTTCTTT.

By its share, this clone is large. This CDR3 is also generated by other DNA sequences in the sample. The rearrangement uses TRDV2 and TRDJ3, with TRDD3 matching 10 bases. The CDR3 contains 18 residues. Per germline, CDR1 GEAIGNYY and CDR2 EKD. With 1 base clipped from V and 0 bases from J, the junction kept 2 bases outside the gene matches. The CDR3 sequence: CACDTGGYLSWDTRQMFF. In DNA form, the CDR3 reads TGTGCCTGTGACACTGGGGGATACCTCTCCTGGGACACCCGACAGATGTTTTTC.

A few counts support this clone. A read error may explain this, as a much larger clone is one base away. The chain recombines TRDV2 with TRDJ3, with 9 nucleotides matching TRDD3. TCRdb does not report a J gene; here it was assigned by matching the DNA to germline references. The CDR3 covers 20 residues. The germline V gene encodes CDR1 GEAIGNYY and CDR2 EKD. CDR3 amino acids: CARDILERGYASWDTRQMFF. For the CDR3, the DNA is TGTGCCCGTGACATCCTCGAGAGGGGATACGCCTCCTGGGACACCCGACAGATGTTTTTC.

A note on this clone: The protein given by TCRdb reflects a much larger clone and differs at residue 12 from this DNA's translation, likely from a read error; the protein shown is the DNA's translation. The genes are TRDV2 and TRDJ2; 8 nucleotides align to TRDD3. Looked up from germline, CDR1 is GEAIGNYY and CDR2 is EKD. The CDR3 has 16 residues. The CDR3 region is CACDTGGGSLTSQLFF. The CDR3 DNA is TGTGCCTGTGACACCGGTGGGGGATCTTTGACATCACAACTCTTCTTT.

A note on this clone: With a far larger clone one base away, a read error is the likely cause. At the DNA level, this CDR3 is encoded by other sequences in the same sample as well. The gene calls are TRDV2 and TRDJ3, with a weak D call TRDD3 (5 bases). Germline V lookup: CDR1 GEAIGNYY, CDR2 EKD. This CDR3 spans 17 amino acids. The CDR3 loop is CACDSTGSSWDTRQMFF. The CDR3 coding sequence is TGTGCCTGTGACTCTACTGGCAGCTCCTGGGACACCCGACAAATGTTTTTC.

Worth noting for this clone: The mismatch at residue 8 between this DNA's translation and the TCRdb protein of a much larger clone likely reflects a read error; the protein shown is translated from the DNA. DNA of the CDR3: TGTGCCTGTGAGCTACTGGGGACCTCCACTTTGACAGCACAACTCTTCTTT. It codes for CACELLGTSTLTAQLFF. The rearrangement joins TRDV2 to TRDJ2; 7 positions agree with TRDD3. Trimming cost V 4 bases and J 0 bases; bases outside gene matches: 10. This CDR3 has 17 amino acids. Germline CDR1 GEAIGNYY, CDR2 EKD.

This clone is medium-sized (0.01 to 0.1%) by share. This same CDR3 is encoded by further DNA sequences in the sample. CDR3 bases: TGTGCCTGTGACTCGCTACTGGGGGATAGCTCCTGGGACACCCGACAGATGTTTTTC. As protein: CACDSLLGDSSWDTRQMFF. The chain recombines TRDV2 with TRDJ3, with 11 bases matching TRDD3. This CDR3 is built from 19 residues. The germline V gene has CDR1 GEAIGNYY and CDR2 EKD. The V and J ends lost 3 bases and 0 bases, in that order; junction bases with no gene match: 6.

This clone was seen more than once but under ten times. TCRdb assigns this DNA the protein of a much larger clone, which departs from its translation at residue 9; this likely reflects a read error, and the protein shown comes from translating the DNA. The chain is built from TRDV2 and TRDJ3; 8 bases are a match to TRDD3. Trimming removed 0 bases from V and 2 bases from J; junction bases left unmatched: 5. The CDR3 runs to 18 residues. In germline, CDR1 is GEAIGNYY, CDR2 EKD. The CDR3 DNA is TGTGCCTGTGACACCGTACTGGGGGGTACCTGGGACACCCGACAGATGTTTTTC. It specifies CACDTVLGGTWDTRQMFF.

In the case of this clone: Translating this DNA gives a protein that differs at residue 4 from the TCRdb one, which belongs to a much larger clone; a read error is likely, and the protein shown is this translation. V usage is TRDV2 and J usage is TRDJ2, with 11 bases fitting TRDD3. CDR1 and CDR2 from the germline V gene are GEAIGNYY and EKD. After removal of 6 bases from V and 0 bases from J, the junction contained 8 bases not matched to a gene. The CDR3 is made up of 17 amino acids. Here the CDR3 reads CACYALLGDTLTAQLFF. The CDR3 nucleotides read TGTGCCTGTTACGCACTACTGGGGGATACTTTGACAGCACAACTCTTCTTT.

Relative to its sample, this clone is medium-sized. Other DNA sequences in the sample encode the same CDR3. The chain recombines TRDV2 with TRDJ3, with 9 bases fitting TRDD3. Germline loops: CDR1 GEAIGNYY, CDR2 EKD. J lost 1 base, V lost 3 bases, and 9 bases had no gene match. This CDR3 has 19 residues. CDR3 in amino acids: CACDSYWGTHSWDTRQMFF. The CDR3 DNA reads TGTGCCTGTGACTCTTACTGGGGGACCCATTCCTGGGACACCCGACAGATGTTTTTC.

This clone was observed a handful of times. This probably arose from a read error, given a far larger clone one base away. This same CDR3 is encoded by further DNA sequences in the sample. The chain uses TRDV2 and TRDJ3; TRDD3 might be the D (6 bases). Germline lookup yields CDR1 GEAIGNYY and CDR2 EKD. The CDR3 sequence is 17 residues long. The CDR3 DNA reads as TGTGCCTGTGACACCGTACTGGGCTCCTGGGACACTCGACAGATGTTTTTC. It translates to CACDTVLGSWDTRQMFF.

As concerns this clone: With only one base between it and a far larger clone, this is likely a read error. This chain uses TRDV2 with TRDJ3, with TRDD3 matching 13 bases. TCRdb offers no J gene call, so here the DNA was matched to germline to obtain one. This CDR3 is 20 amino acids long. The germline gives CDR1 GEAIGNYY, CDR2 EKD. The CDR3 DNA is TGTGCCTGTGACACGTACTGGGGGATACGCAGCTCCTGGGACACCCGACGGATGTTTTTC. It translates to CACDTYWGIRSSWDTRRMFF.

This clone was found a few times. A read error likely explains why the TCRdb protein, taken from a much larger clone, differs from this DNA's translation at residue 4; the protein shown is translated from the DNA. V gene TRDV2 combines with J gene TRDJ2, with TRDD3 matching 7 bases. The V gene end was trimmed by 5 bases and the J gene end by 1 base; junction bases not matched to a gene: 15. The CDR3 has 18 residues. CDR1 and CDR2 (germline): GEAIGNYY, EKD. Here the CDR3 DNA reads TGTGCCTGTGGCCTATTACTGGGGCCAGACCATTTGACAGCACAACTCTTCTTT. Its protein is CACGLLLGPDHLTAQLFF.

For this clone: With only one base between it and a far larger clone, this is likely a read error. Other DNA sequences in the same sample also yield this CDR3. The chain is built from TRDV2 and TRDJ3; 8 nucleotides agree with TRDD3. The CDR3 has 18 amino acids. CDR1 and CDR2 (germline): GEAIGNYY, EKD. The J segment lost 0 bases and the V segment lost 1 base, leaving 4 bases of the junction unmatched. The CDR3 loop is CACDTGGYFSWDTRQMFF. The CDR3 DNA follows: TGTGCCTGTGACACAGGGGGATATTTCTCCTGGGACACCCGACAGATGTTTTTC.

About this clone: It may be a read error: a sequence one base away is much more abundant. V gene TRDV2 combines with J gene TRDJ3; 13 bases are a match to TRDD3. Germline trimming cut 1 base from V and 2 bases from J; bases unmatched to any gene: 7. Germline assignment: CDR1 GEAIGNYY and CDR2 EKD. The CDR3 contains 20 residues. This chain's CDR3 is CACDTVLGDTPPWDTRQMFF. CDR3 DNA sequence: TGTGCCTGTGACACTGTACTGGGGGATACGCCTCCCTGGGACACCCGACAGATGTTTTTC.

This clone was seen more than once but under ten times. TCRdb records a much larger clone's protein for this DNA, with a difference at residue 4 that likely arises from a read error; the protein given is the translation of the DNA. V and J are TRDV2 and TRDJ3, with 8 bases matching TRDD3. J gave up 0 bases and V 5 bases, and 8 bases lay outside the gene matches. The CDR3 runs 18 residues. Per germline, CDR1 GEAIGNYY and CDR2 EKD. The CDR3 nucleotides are TGTGCCTGTGGCACGGGGGGATATTTCTCCTGGGACACCCGACAGATGTTTTTC. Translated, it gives CACGTGGYFSWDTRQMFF.

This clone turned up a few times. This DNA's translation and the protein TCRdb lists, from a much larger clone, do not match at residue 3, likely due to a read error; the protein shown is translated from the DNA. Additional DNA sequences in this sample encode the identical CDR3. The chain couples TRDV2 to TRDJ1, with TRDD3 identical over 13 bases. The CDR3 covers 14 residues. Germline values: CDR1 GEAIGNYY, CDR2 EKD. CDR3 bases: TGTGCCCGTGACACTGGGGGATACGCCGATAAACTCATCTTT. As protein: CARDTGGYADKLIF.

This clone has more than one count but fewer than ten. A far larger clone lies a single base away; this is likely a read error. CDR3 protein: CACDMLGDTNTDKLIF. The CDR3 DNA is TGTGCCTGTGACATGCTGGGGGATACAAACACCGATAAACTCATCTTT. The V call is TRDV2, the J call TRDJ1; 11 bases line up with TRDD3. Germline trimming cut 2 bases from V and 0 bases from J; bases unmatched to any gene: 4. This CDR3 contains 16 residues. Per germline, CDR1 GEAIGNYY and CDR2 EKD.

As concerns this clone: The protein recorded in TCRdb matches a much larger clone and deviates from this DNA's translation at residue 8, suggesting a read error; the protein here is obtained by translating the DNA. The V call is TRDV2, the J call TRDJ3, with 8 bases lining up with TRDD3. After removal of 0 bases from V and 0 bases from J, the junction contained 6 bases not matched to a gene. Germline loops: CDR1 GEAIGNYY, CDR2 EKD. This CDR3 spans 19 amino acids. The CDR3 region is CACDTVEGGYSWDTRQMFF. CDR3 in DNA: TGTGCCTGTGACACCGTGGAAGGGGGATACTCCTGGGACACCCGACAGATGTTTTTC.

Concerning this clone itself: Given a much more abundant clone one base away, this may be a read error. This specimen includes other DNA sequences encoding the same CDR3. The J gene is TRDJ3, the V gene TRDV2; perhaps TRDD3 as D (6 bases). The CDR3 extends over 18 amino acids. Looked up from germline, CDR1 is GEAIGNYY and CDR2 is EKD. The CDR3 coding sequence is TGTGCCTGTGACACCGTACTGGGAAGGTCCTGGGACACCCGGCAGATGTTTTTC. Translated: CACDTVLGRSWDTRQMFF.

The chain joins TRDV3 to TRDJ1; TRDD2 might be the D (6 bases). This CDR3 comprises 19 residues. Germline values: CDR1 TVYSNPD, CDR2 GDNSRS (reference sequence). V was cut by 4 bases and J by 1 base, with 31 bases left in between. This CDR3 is CASAFHSTGPALCTDKLIF. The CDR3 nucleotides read TGTGCCTCAGCCTTCCACAGTACTGGACCTGCCTTATGCACCGATAAACTCATCTTT.

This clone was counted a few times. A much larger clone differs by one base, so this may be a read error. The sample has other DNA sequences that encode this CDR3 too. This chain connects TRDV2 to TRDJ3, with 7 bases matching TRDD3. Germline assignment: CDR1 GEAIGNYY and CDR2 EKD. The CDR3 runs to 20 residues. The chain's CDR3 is CACDTLGLGVRSWDTRQMFF. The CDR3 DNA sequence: TGTGCCTGCGACACCCTAGGCCTGGGGGTCCGCTCCTGGGACACCCGACAGATGTTTTTC.

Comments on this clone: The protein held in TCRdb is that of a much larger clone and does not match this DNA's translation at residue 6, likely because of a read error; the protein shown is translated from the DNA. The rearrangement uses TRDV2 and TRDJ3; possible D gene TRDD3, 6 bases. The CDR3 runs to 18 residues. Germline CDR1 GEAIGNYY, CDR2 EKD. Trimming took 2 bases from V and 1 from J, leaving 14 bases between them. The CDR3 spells CACDKPGDYSWDTRQMFF. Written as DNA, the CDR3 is TGTGCCTGTGACAAGCCGGGGGACTATTCCTGGGACACCCGACAGATGTTTTTC.

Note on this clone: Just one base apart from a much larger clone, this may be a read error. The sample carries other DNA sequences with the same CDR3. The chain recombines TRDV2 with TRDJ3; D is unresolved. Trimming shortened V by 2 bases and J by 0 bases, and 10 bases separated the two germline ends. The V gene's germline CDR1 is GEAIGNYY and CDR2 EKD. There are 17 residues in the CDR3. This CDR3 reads CACDSTGSSWDTRQMFF. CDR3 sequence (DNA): TGTGCCTGTGACAGTACAGGGAGCTCCTGGGACACCCGACAGATGTTTTTC.

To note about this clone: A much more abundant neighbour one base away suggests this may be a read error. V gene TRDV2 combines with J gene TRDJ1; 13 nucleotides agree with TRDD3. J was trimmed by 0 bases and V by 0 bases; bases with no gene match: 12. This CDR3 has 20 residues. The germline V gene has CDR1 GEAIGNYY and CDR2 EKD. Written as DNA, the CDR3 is TGTGCCTGTGACACCTTGACTACTGGGGGATACGTGAAGCACACCGATAAACTCATCTTT. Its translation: CACDTLTTGGYVKHTDKLIF.

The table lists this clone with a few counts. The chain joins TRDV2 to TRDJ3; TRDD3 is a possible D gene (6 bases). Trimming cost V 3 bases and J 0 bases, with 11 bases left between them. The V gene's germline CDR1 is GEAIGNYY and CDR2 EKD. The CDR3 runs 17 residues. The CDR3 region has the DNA TGTGCCTGTGACTGGGGATGCAGCTCCTGGGACACCCGACAGATGTTTTTC. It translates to CACDWGCSSWDTRQMFF.